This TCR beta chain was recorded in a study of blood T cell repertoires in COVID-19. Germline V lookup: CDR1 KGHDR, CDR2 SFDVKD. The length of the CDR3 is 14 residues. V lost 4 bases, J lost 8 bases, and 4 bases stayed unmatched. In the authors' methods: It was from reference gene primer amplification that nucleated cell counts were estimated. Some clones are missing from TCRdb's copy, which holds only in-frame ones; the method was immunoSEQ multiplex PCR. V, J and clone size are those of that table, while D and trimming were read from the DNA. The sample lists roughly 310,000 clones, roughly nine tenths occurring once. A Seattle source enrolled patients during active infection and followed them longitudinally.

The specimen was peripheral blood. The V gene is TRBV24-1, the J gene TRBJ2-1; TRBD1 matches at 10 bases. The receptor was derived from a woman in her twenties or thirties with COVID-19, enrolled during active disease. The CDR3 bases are TGTGCCACCAGTGAATCCGGGACAGGGGATGAGCAGTTCTTC. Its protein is CATSESGTGDEQFF.